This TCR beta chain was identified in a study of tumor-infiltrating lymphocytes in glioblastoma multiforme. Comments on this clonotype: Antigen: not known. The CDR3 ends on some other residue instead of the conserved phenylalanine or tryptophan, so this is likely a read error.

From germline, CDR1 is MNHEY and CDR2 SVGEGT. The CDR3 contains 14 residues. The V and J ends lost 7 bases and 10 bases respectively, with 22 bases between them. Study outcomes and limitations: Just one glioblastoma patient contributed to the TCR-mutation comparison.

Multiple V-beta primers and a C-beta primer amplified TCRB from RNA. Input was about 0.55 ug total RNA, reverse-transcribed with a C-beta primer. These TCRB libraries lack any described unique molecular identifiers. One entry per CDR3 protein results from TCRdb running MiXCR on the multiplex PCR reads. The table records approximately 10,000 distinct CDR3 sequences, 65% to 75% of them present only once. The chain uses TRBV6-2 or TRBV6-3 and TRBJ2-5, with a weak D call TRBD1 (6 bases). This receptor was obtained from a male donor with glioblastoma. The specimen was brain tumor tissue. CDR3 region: CASTNREAQVFQYS. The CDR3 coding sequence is TGTGCCAGCACCAACAGGGAAGCCCAGGTTTTCCAGTACTCC.